Listed below are T cell receptor beta chains from one sample, sequenced in a study of blood T cell repertoires in COVID-19. Libraries were prepared by immunoSEQ multiplex PCR; TCRdb keeps only in-frame clonotypes and omits some of them. This table holds 250,000 to 300,000 clones, roughly 91% found once. Sample: PBMCs or T cells enriched from blood (not recorded which). Receptors originate from a woman aged 45-60 years who had been exposed to COVID-19. CDR3s leave out the opening cysteine and the closing phenylalanine or tryptophan.

V gene,J gene,CDR3 protein
TRBV11-2,TRBJ2-7,ASSSIVQGYEQY
TRBV9,TRBJ1-2,ASSGGHLTNYGYT
TRBV15,TRBJ2-7,ATSRGTAGSYEQY
TRBV2,TRBJ2-3,ASSPPVDRVGGKDTQY
TRBV5-1,TRBJ2-2,ASAGTGDTGELF
TRBV27,TRBJ2-1,ASRFLLSDEQF
TRBV11-2,TRBJ1-2,ASSLVATANYGYT
TRBV10-3,TRBJ1-3,AITTSTGNTIY
TRBV28,TRBJ1-6,ASSFTVKPLH
TRBV30,TRBJ1-4,AWSKATIEKLF
TRBV7-2,TRBJ1-2,ASSPGGGPGEGGYT
TRBV2,TRBJ2-2,ASSPDRGHTGELF
TRBV18,TRBJ1-4,ASSPTRDRKTEKLF
TRBV27,TRBJ2-1,ASSSGQGPYNEQF
TRBV5-1,TRBJ1-2,ASTGDPNFLGYT
TRBV3-1/TRBV3-2,TRBJ1-2,ASSQKRENGYT
TRBV7-2,TRBJ1-2,ASSLYGLGANYGYT
TRBV28,TRBJ1-3,ASSDRGRGNTIY
TRBV29-1,TRBJ2-1,SVRGRQGARWIDNEQF
TRBV19,TRBJ2-1,ASSIPGGGRLNEQF
TRBV5-1,TRBJ2-7,ASSWDRFAYEQY
TRBV27,TRBJ2-7,ASSFHGTGDYEQY
TRBV5-1,TRBJ2-7,ASRKASGGAYEQY